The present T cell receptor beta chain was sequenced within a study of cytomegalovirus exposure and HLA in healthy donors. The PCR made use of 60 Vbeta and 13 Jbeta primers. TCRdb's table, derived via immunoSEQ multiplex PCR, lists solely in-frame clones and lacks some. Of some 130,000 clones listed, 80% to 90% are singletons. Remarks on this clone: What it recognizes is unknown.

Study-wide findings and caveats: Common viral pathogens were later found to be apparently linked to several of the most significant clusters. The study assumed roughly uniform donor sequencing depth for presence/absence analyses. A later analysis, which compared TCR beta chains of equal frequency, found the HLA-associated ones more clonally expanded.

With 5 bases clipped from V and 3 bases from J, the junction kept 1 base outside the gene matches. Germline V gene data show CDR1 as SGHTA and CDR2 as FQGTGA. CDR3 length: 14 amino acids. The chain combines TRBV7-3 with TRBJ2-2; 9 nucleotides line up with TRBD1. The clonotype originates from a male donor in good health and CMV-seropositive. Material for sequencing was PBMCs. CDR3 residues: CASSRDRDTGELFF. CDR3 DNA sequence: TGTGCCAGCAGCCGGGACAGGGACACCGGGGAGCTGTTTTTT.